These T cell receptor beta chains were read from a single sample in a study of PD-L1 blockade in urothelial cancer. Sequenced by immunoSEQ multiplex PCR; TCRdb stores in-frame clones only, minus some. The sample has about 88,000 clones, more than 85% seen once. This sample comprised PBMCs, obtained around atezolizumab (anti-PD-L1) treatment. All receptors derive from a man aged 55 to 70 with urothelial cancer. The CDR3 runs from the conserved cysteine through the conserved F or W. The order of the fields is CDR3 DNA, CDR3 protein, D gene, V gene, clone size, J gene. A D gene is named only where the DNA matches it firmly. Size is omitted from some rows. Given values are once, few, many or a class for expanded clones.

CDR3 DNA: TGTGCCAGTAGTACCCCCCGCGAGGGCTGGCTGGCCCAGTACTTC
CDR3 protein: CASSTPREGWLAQYF
D gene: -
V gene: TRBV19
clone size: -
J gene: TRBJ2-5

CDR3 DNA: TGTGCCAGCAGCTTAGTGGCACAGGGAGGGACTGAAGCTTTCTTT
CDR3 protein: CASSLVAQGGTEAFF
D gene: -
V gene: TRBV11-2
clone size: few
J gene: TRBJ1-1

CDR3 DNA: TGTGCCAGCAGTGGGTTGTTCAGGGGGCTAAGGAAATACGAGCAGTACTTC
CDR3 protein: CASSGLFRGLRKYEQYF
D gene: TRBD1
V gene: TRBV6-1
clone size: -
J gene: TRBJ2-7

CDR3 DNA: TGCGCCAGCACCAGCGGGAGGGGGACAGATACGCAGTATTTT
CDR3 protein: CASTSGRGTDTQYF
D gene: TRBD2
V gene: TRBV5-1
clone size: once
J gene: TRBJ2-3

CDR3 DNA: TGTGCCAGCAGCGTACGGGGGAACACTGAAGCTTTCTTT
CDR3 protein: CASSVRGNTEAFF
D gene: -
V gene: TRBV9
clone size: few
J gene: TRBJ1-1

CDR3 DNA: TGTGCCACCAGCAGAGATCTTATGGACCAAAGCAGGAGGGGCTACACCTTC
CDR3 protein: CATSRDLMDQSRRGYTF
D gene: -
V gene: TRBV15
clone size: -
J gene: TRBJ1-2

CDR3 DNA: TGTGCCAGCAGAGCCTTAGCGGGGGATTACCAAGAGACCCAGTACTTC
CDR3 protein: CASRALAGDYQETQYF
D gene: TRBD2
V gene: TRBV27
clone size: -
J gene: TRBJ2-5

CDR3 DNA: TGTGCCAGCAGCCCGGACAGGGAACAAGAGACCCAGTACTTC
CDR3 protein: CASSPDREQETQYF
D gene: TRBD1
V gene: TRBV7-3
clone size: -
J gene: TRBJ2-5

CDR3 DNA: TGTGCCAGCAGTGAGGGACAGGGCAGGCGGGGCTACACCTTC
CDR3 protein: CASSEGQGRRGYTF
D gene: TRBD1
V gene: TRBV28
clone size: -
J gene: TRBJ1-2

CDR3 DNA: TGTGCCAGCAACAGGGCGGTTGGGGCCAACGTCCTGACTTTC
CDR3 protein: CASNRAVGANVLTF
D gene: -
V gene: TRBV9
clone size: -
J gene: TRBJ2-6

CDR3 DNA: TGTGCCAGCAGTTACCGAGAAACAGATACGCAGTATTTT
CDR3 protein: CASSYRETDTQYF
D gene: -
V gene: TRBV6-5
clone size: -
J gene: TRBJ2-3

CDR3 DNA: TGTGCCAGCAGCGTCCAAGGGGGTACTAATGAAAAACTGTTTTTT
CDR3 protein: CASSVQGGTNEKLFF
D gene: -
V gene: TRBV7-9
clone size: -
J gene: TRBJ1-4

CDR3 DNA: TGTGCCAGCAGTTTACCAGGGGGCGACTATGGCTACACCTTC
CDR3 protein: CASSLPGGDYGYTF
D gene: TRBD1
V gene: TRBV28
clone size: -
J gene: TRBJ1-2

CDR3 DNA: TGTGCCAGCAGTCCACTCACCGGGGAGCTGTTTTTT
CDR3 protein: CASSPLTGELFF
D gene: -
V gene: TRBV6-5
clone size: -
J gene: TRBJ2-2

CDR3 DNA: TGTGCCACCAGCAGAGAAGCGAACGAGCAGTACTTC
CDR3 protein: CATSREANEQYF
D gene: -
V gene: TRBV15
clone size: -
J gene: TRBJ2-7

CDR3 DNA: TGTGCCAGCAGCTACCTTCGGGGAAACACCGGCGAGCAGTACTTC
CDR3 protein: CASSYLRGNTGEQYF
D gene: -
V gene: TRBV6-5
clone size: -
J gene: TRBJ2-7

CDR3 DNA: TGTGCCAGTAGTACACAGGGGCAATATAGCAATCAGCCCCAGCATTTT
CDR3 protein: CASSTQGQYSNQPQHF
D gene: TRBD1
V gene: TRBV19
clone size: -
J gene: TRBJ1-5

CDR3 DNA: TGTGCCAGCAGCCATGATGGACTAGCGGGAGTAGATACGCAGTATTTT
CDR3 protein: CASSHDGLAGVDTQYF
D gene: TRBD2
V gene: TRBV4-2
clone size: -
J gene: TRBJ2-3

CDR3 DNA: TGTGCCACCAGCAGAGGAGAAGATACGCAGTATTTT
CDR3 protein: CATSRGEDTQYF
D gene: -
V gene: TRBV15
clone size: -
J gene: TRBJ2-3

CDR3 DNA: TGTGCCAGCAGCCAAAAGGGACTAGCGGGAGAGAGACCTAGCACAGATACGCAGTATTTT
CDR3 protein: CASSQKGLAGERPSTDTQYF
D gene: TRBD2
V gene: TRBV4-2
clone size: once
J gene: TRBJ2-3

CDR3 DNA: TGTGCCAGTAGTATAGTTTCAACCGGCTACGAGCAGTACTTC
CDR3 protein: CASSIVSTGYEQYF
D gene: -
V gene: TRBV19
clone size: -
J gene: TRBJ2-7

CDR3 DNA: TGCGCCAGCAGCCCGTTAGCGGCTAGCTCCTACAATGAGCAGTTCTTC
CDR3 protein: CASSPLAASSYNEQFF
D gene: -
V gene: TRBV4-3
clone size: once
J gene: TRBJ2-1

CDR3 DNA: TGTGCCAGCAACATAGGGGGCACGAACACTGAAGCTTTCTTT
CDR3 protein: CASNIGGTNTEAFF
D gene: TRBD1
V gene: TRBV2
clone size: -
J gene: TRBJ1-1

CDR3 DNA: TGTGCCAGCAGTGGGGGACAGCGGGTAGAGCCCCAGCATTTT
CDR3 protein: CASSGGQRVEPQHF
D gene: TRBD1
V gene: TRBV6-1
clone size: -
J gene: TRBJ1-5

CDR3 DNA: TGTGCCAGCAGCGTAGGGCCAGGGGTAAGTCAGCCCCAGCATTTT
CDR3 protein: CASSVGPGVSQPQHF
D gene: -
V gene: TRBV9
clone size: -
J gene: TRBJ1-5

CDR3 DNA: TGTGCCAGCAGCTTATTGCCCCTAGTCGGTAATGAGCAGTTCTTC
CDR3 protein: CASSLLPLVGNEQFF
D gene: -
V gene: TRBV7-3
clone size: -
J gene: TRBJ2-1

CDR3 DNA: TGCGCCAGCAGCTTGTCCGGACTTAATTCACCCCTCCACTTT
CDR3 protein: CASSLSGLNSPLHF
D gene: -
V gene: TRBV5-1
clone size: -
J gene: TRBJ1-6

CDR3 DNA: TGTGCCAGCTCCCGACTAGCTATCTACAATGAGCAGTTCTTC
CDR3 protein: CASSRLAIYNEQFF
D gene: TRBD2
V gene: TRBV5-5
clone size: -
J gene: TRBJ2-1

CDR3 DNA: TGTGCCAGCAGCAAGACAGGAAACTCACCCCTCCACTTT
CDR3 protein: CASSKTGNSPLHF
D gene: -
V gene: TRBV21-1
clone size: -
J gene: TRBJ1-6

CDR3 DNA: TGCGCCAGCAGCTCACCCGGCGGGGGGATCACTGAAGCTTTCTTT
CDR3 protein: CASSSPGGGITEAFF
D gene: -
V gene: TRBV5-1
clone size: -
J gene: TRBJ1-1

CDR3 DNA: TGTGCCAGTTCACAGGGGGGCTATGGCTACACCTTC
CDR3 protein: CASSQGGYGYTF
D gene: TRBD1
V gene: TRBV27
clone size: -
J gene: TRBJ1-2

CDR3 DNA: TGTGCCAGCAGTGCACCGGGACAACGCCCTACCTACGAGCAGTACTTC
CDR3 protein: CASSAPGQRPTYEQYF
D gene: -
V gene: TRBV2
clone size: -
J gene: TRBJ2-7

CDR3 DNA: TGCAGCGCGGACAGGGGGCAGGGCTACACCTTC
CDR3 protein: CSADRGQGYTF
D gene: TRBD1
V gene: TRBV29-1
clone size: -
J gene: TRBJ1-2

CDR3 DNA: TGTGCCAGCAGCTACTCAGGTCAGCCCCAGCATTTT
CDR3 protein: CASSYSGQPQHF
D gene: -
V gene: TRBV4-2
clone size: -
J gene: TRBJ1-5

CDR3 DNA: TGTGCCAGCAGCAAAGGACAGGGAAGAGATACGCAGTATTTT
CDR3 protein: CASSKGQGRDTQYF
D gene: TRBD1
V gene: TRBV5-5
clone size: -
J gene: TRBJ2-3

CDR3 DNA: TGTGCCAGCTCACCGCCGGGACTAGCGGGATTCATGGATGAGCAGTTCTTC
CDR3 protein: CASSPPGLAGFMDEQFF
D gene: TRBD2
V gene: TRBV18
clone size: -
J gene: TRBJ2-1

CDR3 DNA: TGTGCCAGCAGCCGAGGACAGGGGGGGGAGACCCAGTACTTC
CDR3 protein: CASSRGQGGETQYF
D gene: TRBD1
V gene: TRBV7-2
clone size: -
J gene: TRBJ2-5

CDR3 DNA: TGCGCCAGCAGCTTGGGGCAGGGGACCTCTGGAAACACCATATATTTT
CDR3 protein: CASSLGQGTSGNTIYF
D gene: -
V gene: TRBV5-1
clone size: -
J gene: TRBJ1-3

CDR3 DNA: TGTGCCAGCAGCCATCGAAAACTAGTCCCCCCCACAGATACGCAGTATTTT
CDR3 protein: CASSHRKLVPPTDTQYF
D gene: -
V gene: TRBV7-9
clone size: -
J gene: TRBJ2-3

CDR3 DNA: TGTGCCAGCAGCTACCGACAAGTCGGGGAGCTGTTTTTT
CDR3 protein: CASSYRQVGELFF
D gene: -
V gene: TRBV7-9
clone size: few
J gene: TRBJ2-2

CDR3 DNA: TGCGCCAGCTACAGGGGCGGCGCCCCCAAACCCAATGAGCAGTTCTTC
CDR3 protein: CASYRGGAPKPNEQFF
D gene: TRBD1
V gene: TRBV5-1
clone size: -
J gene: TRBJ2-1

CDR3 DNA: TGTGCCAGCAGTTACACCGGGACAGATGCTTCACCCCTCCACTTT
CDR3 protein: CASSYTGTDASPLHF
D gene: TRBD1
V gene: TRBV27
clone size: -
J gene: TRBJ1-6

CDR3 DNA: TGTGCCAGCAGCGGCGGGGCAGATACGCAGTATTTT
CDR3 protein: CASSGGADTQYF
D gene: -
V gene: TRBV5-4
clone size: -
J gene: TRBJ2-3